Sequencing of this T cell receptor beta chain was carried out in a study of shared clonotypes between healthy human individuals. This clone appeared many times. Trimming took off 5 bases at V and 3 bases at J, with 17 bases between the two ends. The germline gives CDR1 SGHAT, CDR2 FQNNGV. This CDR3 is 15 amino acids long. TCRdb's copy holds only in-frame clones and misses some; the assay was immunoSEQ multiplex PCR. The sample yields approximately 510,000 clones, about four fifths seen once. The source of this sequence is a middle-aged woman in good health. Some clones in this sample may be carry-over from other donors' samples. The sample comprised PBMCs. The genes are TRBV11-2 and TRBJ2-7, with D possibly matching TRBD2 (5 bases). The CDR3: CASSPHRADLYEQYF. In nucleotides, the CDR3 is TGTGCCAGCAGCCCCCACCGAGCGGACCTCTACGAGCAGTACTTC.